This TCR beta chain was identified in a study of spatial heterogeneity in lung cancer. Whole-study context: Matched bulk RNA-seq yielded a T cell module score, and TCR transcript counts in tumor regions correlated strongly with that score. Study conclusions and caveats: Tracking of ubiquitous and regional nonsynonymous mutations by counts of ubiquitous and regional expanded TCRs, respectively, was seen. Intratumoral expanded alpha and beta TCR counts were found to track tumor mutation counts.

The time point was: sample taken at primary tumor resection. Whole RNA, isolated from tumor, nontumor lung or frozen PBMC, was sequenced without prior sorting. On each TCR cDNA molecule, a unique molecular identifier was present. Each CDR3 protein gets one entry after TCRdb re-called the 5' RACE reads with MiXCR. Of about 1,300 distinct CDR3 sequences listed, over 10% were seen once; the top ten hold approximately 19%. This clonotype was observed a few times. Its specificity is unknown. CDR1 and CDR2 (germline): SEHNR, FQNEAQ (reference sequence). The CDR3 is 11 residues long. Trimming stripped 3 bases from V and 6 bases from J, with 4 bases between.

This sequence joins TRBV7-9 and TRBJ2-3; D unresolved. The TCR originated in a female donor with early-stage non-small cell lung cancer. The sample here was lung tumor tissue, taken at surgery. The CDR3 sequence is CASSFIDTQYF. As DNA, the CDR3 is TGTGCCAGCAGCTTTATCGATACGCAGTATTTT.